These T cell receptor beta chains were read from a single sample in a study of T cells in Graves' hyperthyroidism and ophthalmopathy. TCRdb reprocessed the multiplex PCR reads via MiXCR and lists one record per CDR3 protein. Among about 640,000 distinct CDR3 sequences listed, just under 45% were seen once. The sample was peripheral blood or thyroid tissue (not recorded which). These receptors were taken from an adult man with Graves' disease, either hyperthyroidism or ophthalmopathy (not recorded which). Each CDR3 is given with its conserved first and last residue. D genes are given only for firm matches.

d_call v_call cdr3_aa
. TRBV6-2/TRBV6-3 CASSYSAGPDHNSPLHF
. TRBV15 CATSSDRRGTYEQYF
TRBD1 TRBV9 CASSLGTGGSGANVLTF
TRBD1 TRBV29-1 CSASLGTGGSGELFF
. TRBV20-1 CSAKDSLHSYNSPLHF
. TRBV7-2 CASSQERWGYTF
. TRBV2 CASSVPGRTEAFF
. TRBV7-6 CASSPTGWGGNYGYTF
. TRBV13 CASSLERALANYGYTF
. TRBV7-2 CASSPGVYSPLHF
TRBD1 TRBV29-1 CSATAGTGGGHAGANVLTF
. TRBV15 CATSRDLAPGARETQYF
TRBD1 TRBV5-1 CASSLTGTGTAPLHF
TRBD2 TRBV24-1 CATSGISGRARTGELFF
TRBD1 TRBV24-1 CATSDSVTGISEKLFF
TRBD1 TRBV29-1 CSVVRDRGRTEKLFF
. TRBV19 CASSIVGRNYGYTF
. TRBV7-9 CASSFRAGGNTYEQYF
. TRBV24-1 CATSDPKDTNYEQYF
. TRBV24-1 CATGDSDVYYGYTF